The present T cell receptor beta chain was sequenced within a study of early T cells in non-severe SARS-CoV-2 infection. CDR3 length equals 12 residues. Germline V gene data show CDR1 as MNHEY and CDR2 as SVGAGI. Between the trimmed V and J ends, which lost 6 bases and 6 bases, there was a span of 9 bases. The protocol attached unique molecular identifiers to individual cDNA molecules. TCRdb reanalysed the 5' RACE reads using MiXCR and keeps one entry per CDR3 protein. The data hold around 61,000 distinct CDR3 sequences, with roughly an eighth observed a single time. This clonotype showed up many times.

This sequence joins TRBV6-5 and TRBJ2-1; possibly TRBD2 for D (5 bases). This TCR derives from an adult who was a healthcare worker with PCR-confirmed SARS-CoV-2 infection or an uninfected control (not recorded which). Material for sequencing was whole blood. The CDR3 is CASSWTGNEQFF. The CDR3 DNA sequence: TGTGCCAGCAGCTGGACTGGCAATGAGCAGTTCTTC.